The following is a T cell receptor (beta chain) sequence with its context. The antigen is not known. Repertoires were generated with immunoSEQ multiplex PCR, while TCRdb's copy carries only in-frame clones and drops some. The sample has 200,000 to 250,000 clones, roughly 94% seen once. The sample is drawn from a study of T cell responses to AZD1222 COVID-19 vaccine. CDR1 is SGDLS and CDR2 is YYNGEE in the germline V gene. The CDR3 consists of 14 residues. V lost 3 bases and J lost 1; bases outside the gene matches: 3. Study results and caveats: A rise in Spike-specific TCR breadth and depth followed two AZD1222 doses. There were mostly white British donors and more females than males, and clonal diversity was possibly underestimated. Repertoire sampling occurred only after the peak T cell response. At baseline, seropositivity was found in only six or seven AZD1222 recipients.

The material was peripheral blood, obtained 28 days after the second dose of the MenACWY control vaccine. The V and J genes are TRBV9 and TRBJ1-1, with 7 bases that match TRBD1. The sequence came from an adult who received the MenACWY meningococcal vaccine as a control. The CDR3 sequence: CASSGTGQNTEAFF. The CDR3 bases are TGTGCCAGCAGCGGGACAGGTCAGAACACTGAAGCTTTCTTT.